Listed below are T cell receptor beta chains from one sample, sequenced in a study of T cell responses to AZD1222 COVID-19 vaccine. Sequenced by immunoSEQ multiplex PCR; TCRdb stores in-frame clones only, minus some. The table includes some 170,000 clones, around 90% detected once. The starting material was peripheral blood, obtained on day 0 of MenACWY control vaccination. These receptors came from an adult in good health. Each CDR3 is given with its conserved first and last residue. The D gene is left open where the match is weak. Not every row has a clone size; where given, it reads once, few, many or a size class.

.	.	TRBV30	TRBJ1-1	TGTGCCTGGGTACTGAACACTGAAGCTTTCTTT	CAWVLNTEAFF
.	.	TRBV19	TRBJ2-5	TGTGCCAGTAGTCGTGAGACGGGGATGGGGAAAACCCAGTACTTC	CASSRETGMGKTQYF
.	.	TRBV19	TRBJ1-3	TGTGCCAGTAGTTACGGAGCGGGCTCTGGAAACACCATATATTTT	CASSYGAGSGNTIYF
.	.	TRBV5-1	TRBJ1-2	TGCGCCAGCAGCTATTCCGCTAACTATGGCTACACCTTC	CASSYSANYGYTF
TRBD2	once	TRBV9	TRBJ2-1	TGTGCCAGCAGCATAACTAGCGGGAGTAGCAATGAGCAGTTCTTC	CASSITSGSSNEQFF
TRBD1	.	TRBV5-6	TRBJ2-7	TGTGCCAGCAGCCCGTATGGGACAGCGTCCTACGAGCAGTACTTC	CASSPYGTASYEQYF
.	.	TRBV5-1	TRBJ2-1	TGCGCCAGCAGTCCACGGGACCCAAGAGTCGATGAGCAGTTCTTC	CASSPRDPRVDEQFF
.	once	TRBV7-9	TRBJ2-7	TGTGCCAGCAGCTTAGACCCCAATTACGAGCAGTACTTC	CASSLDPNYEQYF
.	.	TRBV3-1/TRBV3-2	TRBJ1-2	TGTGCCAGCACCCTGGGGGGCTTGGGCTATGGCTACACCTTC	CASTLGGLGYGYTF
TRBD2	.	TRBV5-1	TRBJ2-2	TGCGCCAGCAGCAGCCTAGCGGGAGTGGACACCGGGGAGCTGTTTTTT	CASSSLAGVDTGELFF
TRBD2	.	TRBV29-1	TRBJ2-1	TGCAGCGCTTGTCAGTGGGGGGGTTCGGCGGATGAGCAGTTCTTC	CSACQWGGSADEQFF
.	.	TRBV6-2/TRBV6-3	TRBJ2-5	TGTGCCAGCAGTTATCAGGGACCGGCTGCCCAAGAGACCCAGTACTTC	CASSYQGPAAQETQYF
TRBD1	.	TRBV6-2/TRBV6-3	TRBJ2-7	TGTGCCAGCAGTCTCGACAGGGTACGGCCCTACGAGCAGTACTTC	CASSLDRVRPYEQYF
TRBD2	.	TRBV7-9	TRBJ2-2	TGTGCCAGCAGCCGGAGCGGGACTAACACCGGGGAGCTGTTTTTT	CASSRSGTNTGELFF